This T cell receptor (beta chain) derives from a study of T cell clones after liver transplantation. Overall study: Immunosuppression withdrawal was tried within 2 years after liver transplantation in this trial. Post-transplant blood was tracked for graft-donor-reactive T cell clones identified in a pre-transplant mixed lymphocyte reaction. Blood was drawn pre-transplant, before withdrawal, and after full or failed withdrawal.

Findings and caveats of the study: Small, mixed patient groups and varying post-transplant times limit these conclusions.

V was cut by 0 bases and J by 6 bases, with 12 bases left in between. Germline CDR1 and CDR2: ENHRY and SYGVKD. The CDR3 is 15 amino acids. With respect to this clone: Its cognate antigen is unknown.

Assay used: immunoSEQ multiplex PCR; TCRdb lists only in-frame clones, some missing. This table has about 60,000 clones, 71% appearing once. This clonotype was obtained from a human donor who received a liver transplant. The sample consisted of CD4+ T cells from blood, taken before liver transplant. V usage is TRBV10-3 and J usage is TRBJ1-5, with D possibly matching TRBD1 (5 bases). The CDR3 DNA follows: TGTGCCATCAGTGAGTCGGCGGGGGGGGGTCAGCCCCAGCATTTT. It is translated as CAISESAGGGQPQHF.